The 7 T cell receptor beta chains in this list originate from one sample, sequenced in a study of blood T cell repertoires in COVID-19. Produced via immunoSEQ multiplex PCR; TCRdb's table is partial and in-frame only. The sample holds about 220,000 clones; around 82% are singletons and the top ten take around 3.1%. What was sequenced was peripheral blood. These TCRs come from a woman younger than 45 who had recovered from COVID-19.

The CDR3 bases are TGTGCCAGCAGCCCAGGGCCGACAGGGGGGTACGAGCAGTACTTC. This encodes CASSPGPTGGYEQYF. The J gene is TRBJ2-7, the V gene TRBV5-6, with TRBD1 identical over 9 bases. This CDR3 has 15 residues. The junction had 9 bases not matched to a gene; V was cut back by 4 bases and J by 4 bases. Per the germline V gene, CDR1 is SGHDT and CDR2 is YYEEEE.

The chain combines TRBV7-9 with TRBJ2-3, with TRBD1 matching 9 bases. This CDR3 has 15 residues. V shed 1 base and J 4 bases; nucleotides not matched to a gene: 3. Germline assignment: CDR1 SEHNR and CDR2 FQNEAQ (reference sequence). For the CDR3, the DNA is TGTGCCAGCAGCTTAGGGGACAGGGCCGCAGATACGCAGTATTTT. It yields the protein CASSLGDRAADTQYF.

There are a few counts of this clone. Different DNA sequences within this sample yield the same CDR3. The chain recombines TRBV7-2 with TRBJ2-3, with 7 bases lining up with TRBD2. The J segment lost 0 bases and the V segment lost 5 bases, leaving 5 bases of the junction unmatched. CDR1 is SGHTA, CDR2 FQGNSA, per germline. This CDR3 region has 15 residues. The CDR3 DNA follows: TGTGCCAGCAGCCGGGACTACTTGAGCACAGATACGCAGTATTTT. The encoded protein is CASSRDYLSTDTQYF.

The rearrangement joins TRBV9 to TRBJ1-2, with 11 bases matching TRBD1. The germline V gene encodes CDR1 SGDLS and CDR2 YYNGEE. The CDR3 is 15 residues long. V lost 3 bases to trimming and J lost 2 bases; unmatched junction nucleotides: 3. In DNA form, the CDR3 reads TGTGCCAGCAGCGCCAGGACAGGGGGCAACTATGGCTACACCTTC. Protein sequence: CASSARTGGNYGYTF.

V usage is TRBV2 and J usage is TRBJ2-7; no clear D. This CDR3 contains 13 residues. CDR1 SNHLY and CDR2 FYNNEI come from the germline V gene. The germline V and J ends were trimmed by 6 bases and 3 bases, with 12 bases remaining between them. CDR3 in amino acids: CASSGSANYEQYF. CDR3 bases: TGTGCCAGCAGCGGCAGCGCGAACTACGAGCAGTACTTC.

The chain employs TRBV11-2 and TRBJ2-1, with 8 bases aligning to TRBD2. This CDR3 contains 12 residues. CDR1 is SGHAT, CDR2 FQNNGV, per germline. Trimming cost V 6 bases and J 10 bases; bases outside gene matches: 5. CDR3 DNA: TGTGCCAGCAGTCGTCTAGCGGGCGAGCAGTTCTTC. Its translation is CASSRLAGEQFF.

The genes are TRBV7-9 and TRBJ1-4, with D uncertain. Trimming left V 1 base short and J 5 bases short, with 14 bases between. The CDR3 loop spans 16 amino acids. Germline V lookup: CDR1 SEHNR, CDR2 FQNEAQ (reference sequence). CDR3 in DNA: TGTGCCAGCAGCTTAGGATCCGGTAGTCTAAATGAAAAACTGTTTTTT. It translates to CASSLGSGSLNEKLFF.